The rows below give T cell receptor beta chains drawn from one sample of a study of Graves' ophthalmopathy and Graves' hyperthyroidism. TCRdb used MiXCR to reprocess the multiplex PCR reads, holding one entry per CDR3 protein. The sample lists about 1.1 million distinct CDR3 sequences, 35% to 40% occurring once. Sequenced sample: peripheral blood or thyroid tissue (not recorded which). Receptors originate from an adult man with Graves' hyperthyroidism. CDR3s include the opening cysteine and the closing phenylalanine or tryptophan. D genes are given only for firm matches. Only some rows state a clone size, as once, few, many or a class for expanded clones.

size	J	V	D	DNA	CDR3
-	TRBJ2-3	TRBV29-1	-	TGCAGCGTTGAAGTTGCGGGGGATACGCAGTATTTT	CSVEVAGDTQYF
many	TRBJ2-7	TRBV7-2	TRBD2	TGTGCCAGCAGCCAAGTGGGACTAGCGGAGCCCTACGAGCAGTACTTC	CASSQVGLAEPYEQYF
-	TRBJ2-7	TRBV29-1	-	TGCAGCGTAGCCCAGCCGGACAGTCTTCCATACGAGCAGTACTTC	CSVAQPDSLPYEQYF
-	TRBJ1-5	TRBV2	-	TGTGCCAGCAGAGGACAGCTTAATCAGCCCCAGCATTTT	CASRGQLNQPQHF
-	TRBJ2-5	TRBV29-1	-	TGCAGCGTTGGCCCTCGGTGGGGGGAGACCCAGTACTTC	CSVGPRWGETQYF
few	TRBJ2-5	TRBV5-1	-	TGCGCCAGCAGCTTGGACGGGCAGAGCCAAGAGACCCAGTACTTC	CASSLDGQSQETQYF
-	TRBJ2-2	TRBV5-5	TRBD1	TGCGCCAGCAGCCGGGGACAGGGGATCGGGGAGCTGTTTTTT	CASSRGQGIGELFF
-	TRBJ2-7	TRBV9	-	TGTGCCGGCAGCGTAGCGGCTAGAGCAGCCGACGAGCAGTACTTC	CAGSVAARAADEQYF
-	TRBJ2-7	TRBV7-3	-	TGTGCCAGCAGCTTAACCCATCGGGAGCAGTACTTC	CASSLTHREQYF
many	TRBJ1-6	TRBV4-3	-	TGCGCCAGCAACGGGGGCAGGGGTTCACCCCTCCACTTT	CASNGGRGSPLHF
many	TRBJ1-1	TRBV20-1	-	TGCAGTGCTAGCTTATCAAACACTGAAGCTTTCTTT	CSASLSNTEAFF
-	TRBJ2-6	TRBV29-1	-	TGCAGCGCAGGCCCTGGGGCCAACGTCCTGACTTTC	CSAGPGANVLTF
few	TRBJ2-5	TRBV20-1	TRBD2	TGCAGTGCCACTACTAGCGGGAGGGCCCAAGAGACCCAGTACTTC	CSATTSGRAQETQYF
-	TRBJ2-7	TRBV20-1	-	TGCAGTGCTAGAGAAGGCCCGACTAGAACCGAGCAGTACTTC	CSAREGPTRTEQYF
few	TRBJ1-1	TRBV6-1	-	TGTGCCAGCAGTGAGCACAGACGGGGCACTGAAGCTTTCTTT	CASSEHRRGTEAFF
many	TRBJ2-6	TRBV29-1	-	TGCAGCGTTGAGTTTGGGGTCTCTGGGGCCAACGTCCTGACTTTC	CSVEFGVSGANVLTF
-	TRBJ2-3	TRBV7-2	TRBD2	TGTGCCAGCAGCTTATTAGCGGGGGACACAGATACGCAGTATTTT	CASSLLAGDTDTQYF
-	TRBJ1-6	TRBV9	-	TGTGCCAGCAGCGTGGGGGGGGGTCCAAATTCACCCCTCCACTTT	CASSVGGGPNSPLHF
few	TRBJ1-5	TRBV12-3/TRBV12-4	-	TGTGCCAGCAGCCGAAGGGGGAATAGCAATCAGCCCCAGCATTTT	CASSRRGNSNQPQHF
-	TRBJ2-5	TRBV24-1	TRBD1	TGTGCCACCAGTGGGAAGAGAGGGGGCGACCAAGAGACCCAGTACTTC	CATSGKRGGDQETQYF
-	TRBJ1-2	TRBV29-1	TRBD1	TGCAGCGCTAGGACAGGGGGCGAGGGGGGCTACACCTTC	CSARTGGEGGYTF
many	TRBJ1-4	TRBV7-9	-	TGTGCCAGCACCATTGGCGGGATCAATGAAAAACTGTTTTTT	CASTIGGINEKLFF
many	TRBJ1-6	TRBV12-3/TRBV12-4	-	TGTGCCAGCAGTTATCGACCGGATTCACCCCTCCACTTT	CASSYRPDSPLHF
few	TRBJ2-5	TRBV19	-	TGTGCCAGCGGGATGGGGGGGCCTGGAGAGACCCAGTACTTC	CASGMGGPGETQYF
-	TRBJ2-5	TRBV7-2	TRBD1	TGTGCCAGCAGCTTCAAGGGCGGACAGGGGCGAGTTCAAGAGACCCAGTACTTC	CASSFKGGQGRVQETQYF
-	TRBJ2-1	TRBV9	-	TGTGCCAGCAGCGTAAGTGATGAGCAGTTCTTC	CASSVSDEQFF
once	TRBJ1-1	TRBV19	TRBD1	TGTGCCAGTAGTACTAATGGACAGGGGGCCGGTACTGAAGCTTTCTTT	CASSTNGQGAGTEAFF
few	TRBJ1-2	TRBV30	-	TGTGCCTGGAGTCCCCGGAGACTGAGCTATGGCTACACCTTC	CAWSPRRLSYGYTF
many	TRBJ1-6	TRBV19	-	TGTGCCAGTAATCCCGGGGGGGCCTCTTCACCCCTCCACTTT	CASNPGGASSPLHF
once	TRBJ2-6	TRBV9	TRBD1	TGTGCCAGCAGCGTAGCCGATAGACAGGGGGCGGTAGCTGGGGCCAACGTCCTGACTTTC	CASSVADRQGAVAGANVLTF
many	TRBJ1-5	TRBV24-1	-	TGTGCCACCAGTGACTCCGTGGGGAATCAGCCCCGGCATTTT	CATSDSVGNQPRHF
-	TRBJ2-5	TRBV6-1	-	TGTGCTAGACTCCGGGACACACAAGAGACCCAGTACTTC	CARLRDTQETQYF
many	TRBJ2-7	TRBV7-2	-	TGTGCCAGCAGCAAATACTCAGGGGAGCAGTACTTC	CASSKYSGEQYF
many	TRBJ1-5	TRBV19	-	TGTGCCAGCCGGGTGGGGTCGGGGAGCAATCAGCCCCAGCATTTT	CASRVGSGSNQPQHF
-	TRBJ1-4	TRBV11-2	TRBD1	TGTGCCAGCACCACGGGACAGGGGTATGAAAAACTGTTTTTT	CASTTGQGYEKLFF
-	TRBJ1-5	TRBV28	-	TGTGCCAGCAGCGTGGACAGCCCCTCGGATCAGCCCCAGCATTTT	CASSVDSPSDQPQHF
many	TRBJ2-5	TRBV29-1	-	TGCAGCGTTGAACCTCTCGGTGAGACCCAGTACTTC	CSVEPLGETQYF
-	TRBJ2-7	TRBV7-9	TRBD2	TGTGCCAGCAGCCCTCTAGCGGGAGAGATCAGGGCCTACGAGCAGTACTTC	CASSPLAGEIRAYEQYF
-	TRBJ2-2	TRBV19	TRBD1	TGTGCCAGTAGTTTAGGACAGGGTAACGCCGGGGAGCTGTTTTTT	CASSLGQGNAGELFF
-	TRBJ2-7	TRBV5-1	-	TGCGCCAGCAGCCGACTATCTGGCTCCGTTAGCTCCTACGAGCAGTACTTC	CASSRLSGSVSSYEQYF
-	TRBJ2-5	TRBV12-3/TRBV12-4	TRBD2	TGTGCCAGCAGTTTACGGCGCGGGGGGAGGGAGACCCAGTACTTC	CASSLRRGGRETQYF
-	TRBJ2-7	TRBV10-3	TRBD2	TGTGCCAGCAGTAACATCCGGACTAGCGGGGGAGCAATGGGCGAGCAGTACTTC	CASSNIRTSGGAMGEQYF
-	TRBJ1-2	TRBV2	-	TGTGCCAGCGCACCCCGGGGGACTAACTATGGCTACACCTTC	CASAPRGTNYGYTF
once	TRBJ2-7	TRBV10-3	-	TGTGCCATCAGTGAGGTGGACGGAGGTTACTTC	CAISEVDGGYF
few	TRBJ2-5	TRBV7-6	-	TGTGCCAGCAGCTTAGAATATGTCCAGACCCAGTACTTC	CASSLEYVQTQYF
many	TRBJ2-5	TRBV2	-	TGTGCCAGCAGAGTGAACCGGGACTCCCAAGAGACCCAGTACTTC	CASRVNRDSQETQYF
-	TRBJ2-7	TRBV6-5	TRBD2	TGTGCCAGCAGTGAAGGGCTAGGAACTAGCGGCTACGAGCAGTACTTC	CASSEGLGTSGYEQYF
-	TRBJ2-5	TRBV24-1	-	TGTGCCACCAGTGATTTAAAAGGGGCCCTAGAGACCCAGTACTTC	CATSDLKGALETQYF
few	TRBJ2-5	TRBV6-2/TRBV6-3	TRBD1	TGTGCCAGCAGTTACGGACAGGGAAACAGAGAGACCCAGTACTTC	CASSYGQGNRETQYF
-	TRBJ1-5	TRBV19	-	TGTGCCTGGAACGACGGGGTTGGCAATCAGCCCCAGCATTTT	CAWNDGVGNQPQHF
-	TRBJ2-3	TRBV7-3	TRBD2	TGTGCCAGCAGCCCCGTAGCGGGAGCACCAGATACGCAGTATTTT	CASSPVAGAPDTQYF
-	TRBJ1-1	TRBV10-2	-	TGTGCCAGCAGTGACACTTCGAACACTGAAGCTTTCTTT	CASSDTSNTEAFF
few	TRBJ2-5	TRBV7-2	-	TGTGCCAGCAGCGCCGGGACTCGGCGGGAGACCCAGTACTTC	CASSAGTRRETQYF